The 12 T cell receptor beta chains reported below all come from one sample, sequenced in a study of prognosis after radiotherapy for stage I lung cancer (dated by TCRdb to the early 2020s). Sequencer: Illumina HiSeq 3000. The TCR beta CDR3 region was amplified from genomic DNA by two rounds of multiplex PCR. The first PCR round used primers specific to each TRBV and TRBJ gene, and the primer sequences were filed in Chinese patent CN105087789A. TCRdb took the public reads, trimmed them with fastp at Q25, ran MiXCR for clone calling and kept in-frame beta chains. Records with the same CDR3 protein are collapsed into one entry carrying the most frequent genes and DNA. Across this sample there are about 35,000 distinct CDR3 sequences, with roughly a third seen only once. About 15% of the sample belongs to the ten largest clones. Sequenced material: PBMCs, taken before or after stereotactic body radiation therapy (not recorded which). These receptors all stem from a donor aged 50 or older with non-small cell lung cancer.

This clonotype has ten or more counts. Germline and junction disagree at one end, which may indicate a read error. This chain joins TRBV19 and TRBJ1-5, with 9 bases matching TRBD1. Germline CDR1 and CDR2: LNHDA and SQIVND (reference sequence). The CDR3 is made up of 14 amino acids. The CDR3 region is CASSMGTGNRPQHF. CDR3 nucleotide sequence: TGTGCCAGTAGTATGGGGACAGGGAATCGGCCCCAGCATTTT.

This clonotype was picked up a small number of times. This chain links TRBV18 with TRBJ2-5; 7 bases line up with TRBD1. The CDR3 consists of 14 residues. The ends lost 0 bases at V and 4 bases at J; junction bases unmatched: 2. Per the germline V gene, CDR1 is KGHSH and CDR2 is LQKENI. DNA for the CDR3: TGTGCCAGCTCACCACCCGGGACAGCAGAGACCCAGTACTTC. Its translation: CASSPPGTAETQYF.

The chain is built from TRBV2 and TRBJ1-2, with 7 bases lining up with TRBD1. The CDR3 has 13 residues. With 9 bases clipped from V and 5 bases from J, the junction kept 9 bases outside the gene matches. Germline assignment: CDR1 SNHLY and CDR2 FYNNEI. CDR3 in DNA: TGTGCCAGTATACCGGGACAGTTTTATGGCTACACCTTC. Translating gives CASIPGQFYGYTF.

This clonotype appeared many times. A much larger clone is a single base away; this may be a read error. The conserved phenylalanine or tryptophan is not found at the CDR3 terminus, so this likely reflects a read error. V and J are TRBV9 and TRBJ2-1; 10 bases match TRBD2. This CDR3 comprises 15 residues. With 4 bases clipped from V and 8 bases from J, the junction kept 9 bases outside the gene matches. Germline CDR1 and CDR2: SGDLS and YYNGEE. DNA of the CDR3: TGTGCCAGCAGCTCTAGCGGGAGACCCTTGGATGAGCAGTTCCTC. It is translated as CASSSSGRPLDEQFL.

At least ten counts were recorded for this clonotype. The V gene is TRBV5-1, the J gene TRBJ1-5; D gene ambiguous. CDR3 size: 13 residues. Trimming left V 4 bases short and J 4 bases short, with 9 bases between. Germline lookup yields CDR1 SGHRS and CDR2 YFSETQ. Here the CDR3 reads CASSPDGNQPQHF. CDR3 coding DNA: TGCGCCAGCAGCCCGGACGGAAATCAGCCCCAGCATTTT.

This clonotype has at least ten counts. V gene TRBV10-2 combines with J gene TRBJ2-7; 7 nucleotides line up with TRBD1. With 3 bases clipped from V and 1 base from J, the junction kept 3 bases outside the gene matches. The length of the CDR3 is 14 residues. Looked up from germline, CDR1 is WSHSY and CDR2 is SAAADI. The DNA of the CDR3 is TGCGCCAGCAGTGAACCGGGACAGTCCTACGAGCAGTACTTC. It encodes CASSEPGQSYEQYF.

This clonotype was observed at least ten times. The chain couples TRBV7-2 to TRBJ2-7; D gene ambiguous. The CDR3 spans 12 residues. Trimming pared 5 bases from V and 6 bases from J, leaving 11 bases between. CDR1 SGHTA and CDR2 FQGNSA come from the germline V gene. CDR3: CASSPDPSEQYF. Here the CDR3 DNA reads TGTGCCAGCAGCCCTGACCCCTCCGAGCAGTACTTC.

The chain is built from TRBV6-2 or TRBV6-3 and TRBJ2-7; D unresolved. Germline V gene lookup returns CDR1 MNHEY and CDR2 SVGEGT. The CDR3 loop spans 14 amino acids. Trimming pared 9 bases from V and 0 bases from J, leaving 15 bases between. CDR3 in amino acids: CARSPDVYSYEQYF. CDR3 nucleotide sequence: TGTGCCAGAAGTCCTGACGTATACTCCTACGAGCAGTACTTC.

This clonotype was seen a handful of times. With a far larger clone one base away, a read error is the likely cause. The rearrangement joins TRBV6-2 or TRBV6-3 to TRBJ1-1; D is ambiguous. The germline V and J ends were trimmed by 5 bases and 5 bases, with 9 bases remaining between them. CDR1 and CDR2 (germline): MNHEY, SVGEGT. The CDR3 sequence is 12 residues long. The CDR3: CASSECRTEAFF. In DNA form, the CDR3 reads TGTGCCAGCAGTGAATGTAGGACTGAAGCTTTCTTT.

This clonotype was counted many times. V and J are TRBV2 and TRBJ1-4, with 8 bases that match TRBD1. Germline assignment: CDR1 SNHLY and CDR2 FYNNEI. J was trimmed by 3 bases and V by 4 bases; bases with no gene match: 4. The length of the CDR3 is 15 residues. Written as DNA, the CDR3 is TGTGCCAGCAGTGTACAGGGGGATGCTAATGAAAAACTGTTTTTT. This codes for CASSVQGDANEKLFF.

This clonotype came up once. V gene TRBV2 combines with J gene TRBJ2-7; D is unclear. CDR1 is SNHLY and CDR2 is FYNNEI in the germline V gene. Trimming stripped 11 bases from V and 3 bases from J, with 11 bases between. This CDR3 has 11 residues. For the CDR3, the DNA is TGTGCCTGTGGGCCGGACTACGAGCAGTACTTC. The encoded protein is CACGPDYEQYF.

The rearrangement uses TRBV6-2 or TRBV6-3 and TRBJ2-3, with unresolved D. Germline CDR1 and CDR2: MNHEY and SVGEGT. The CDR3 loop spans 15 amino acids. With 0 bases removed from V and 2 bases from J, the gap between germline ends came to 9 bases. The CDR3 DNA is TGTGCCAGCAGTTACTCCGCGGCCTCCACAGATACGCAGTATTTT. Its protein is CASSYSAASTDTQYF.